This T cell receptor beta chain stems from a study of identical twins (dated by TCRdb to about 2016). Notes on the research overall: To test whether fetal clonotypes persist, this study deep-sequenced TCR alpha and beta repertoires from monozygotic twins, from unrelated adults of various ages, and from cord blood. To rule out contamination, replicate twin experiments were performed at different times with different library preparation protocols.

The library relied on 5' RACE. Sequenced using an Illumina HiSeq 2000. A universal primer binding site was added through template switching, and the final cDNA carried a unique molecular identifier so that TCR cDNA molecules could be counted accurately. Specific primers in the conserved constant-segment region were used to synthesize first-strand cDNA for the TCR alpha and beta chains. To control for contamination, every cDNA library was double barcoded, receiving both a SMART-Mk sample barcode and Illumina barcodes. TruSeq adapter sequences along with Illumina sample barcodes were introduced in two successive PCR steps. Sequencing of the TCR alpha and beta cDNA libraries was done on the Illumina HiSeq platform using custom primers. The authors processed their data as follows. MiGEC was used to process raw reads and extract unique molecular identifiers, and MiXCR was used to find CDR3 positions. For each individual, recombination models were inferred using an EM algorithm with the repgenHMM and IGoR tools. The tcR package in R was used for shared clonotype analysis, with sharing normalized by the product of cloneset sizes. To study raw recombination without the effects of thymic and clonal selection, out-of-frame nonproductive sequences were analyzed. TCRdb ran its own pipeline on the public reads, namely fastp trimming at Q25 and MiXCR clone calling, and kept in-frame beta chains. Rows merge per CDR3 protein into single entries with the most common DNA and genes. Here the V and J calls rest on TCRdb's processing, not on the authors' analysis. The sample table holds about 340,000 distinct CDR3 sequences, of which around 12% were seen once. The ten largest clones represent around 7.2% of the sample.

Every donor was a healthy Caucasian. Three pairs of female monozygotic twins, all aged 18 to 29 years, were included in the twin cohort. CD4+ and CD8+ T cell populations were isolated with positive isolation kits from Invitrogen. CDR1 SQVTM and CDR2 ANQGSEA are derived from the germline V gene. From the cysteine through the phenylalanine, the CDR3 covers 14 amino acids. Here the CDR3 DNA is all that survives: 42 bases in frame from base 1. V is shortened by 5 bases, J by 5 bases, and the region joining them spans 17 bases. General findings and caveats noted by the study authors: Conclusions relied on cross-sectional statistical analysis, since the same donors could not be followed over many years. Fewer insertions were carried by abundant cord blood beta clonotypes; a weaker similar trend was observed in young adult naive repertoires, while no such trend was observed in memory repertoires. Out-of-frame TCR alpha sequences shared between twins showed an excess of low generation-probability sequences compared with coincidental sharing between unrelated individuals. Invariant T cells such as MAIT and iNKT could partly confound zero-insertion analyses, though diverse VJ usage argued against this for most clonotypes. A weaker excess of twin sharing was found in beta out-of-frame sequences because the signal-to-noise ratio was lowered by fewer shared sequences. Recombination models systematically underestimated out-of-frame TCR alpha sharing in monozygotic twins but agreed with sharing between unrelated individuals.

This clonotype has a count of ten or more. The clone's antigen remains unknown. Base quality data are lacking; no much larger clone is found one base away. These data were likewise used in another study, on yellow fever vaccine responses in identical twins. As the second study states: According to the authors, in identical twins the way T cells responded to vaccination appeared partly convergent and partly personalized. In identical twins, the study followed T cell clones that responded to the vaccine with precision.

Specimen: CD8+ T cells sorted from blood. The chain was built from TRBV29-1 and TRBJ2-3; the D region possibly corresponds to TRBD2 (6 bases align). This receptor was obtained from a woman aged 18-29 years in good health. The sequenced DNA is TGCAGCGTTCCCGGGGCTAGCGTACTAGATACGCAGTATTTT. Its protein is CSVPGASVLDTQYF.